These 8 T cell receptor beta chains were sequenced from one sample in a study of T cell changes during pregnancy in multiple sclerosis. Sequenced by immunoSEQ multiplex PCR; TCRdb stores in-frame clones only, minus some. The top ten clones hold 1.3% of a sample with 40,000 to 55,000 clones, approximately 92% of them seen once. The sequencing sample was made of peripheral blood. All receptors come from a female donor with multiple sclerosis, enrolled in a pregnancy study.

This clone appeared once. This chain links TRBV2 with TRBJ2-5; maybe TRBD2 (6 bases). V was trimmed by 3 bases and J by 5 bases, leaving 13 bases between them. Per germline, CDR1 SNHLY and CDR2 FYNNEI. This CDR3 comprises 14 residues. As DNA, the CDR3 is TGTGCCAGCAGTGATTCTACTGGGGGGGAGACCCAGTACTTC. Amino acid sequence: CASSDSTGGETQYF.

The rearrangement joins TRBV4-1 to TRBJ2-3, with 13 bases lining up with TRBD2. The CDR3 runs to 18 residues. V was pared by 1 base and J by 2 bases, with 6 bases of the junction left unmatched. Germline V gene data show CDR1 as MGHRA and CDR2 as YSYEKL. CDR3 region: CASSQALGLAGITDTQYF. The DNA of the CDR3 is TGCGCCAGCAGCCAAGCTTTGGGACTAGCGGGAATCACAGATACGCAGTATTTT.

The chain uses TRBV19 and TRBJ2-1, with TRBD2 matching 8 bases. V lost 6 bases and J lost 9; bases outside the gene matches: 4. Germline V gives CDR1 LNHDA, CDR2 SQIVND (reference sequence). CDR3 length equals 12 residues. This CDR3 reads CASRERETEQFF. CDR3 in DNA: TGTGCCAGTAGAGAGCGGGAGACTGAGCAGTTCTTC.

The chain uses TRBV6-6 and TRBJ1-3; 7 bases fit TRBD1. The ends lost 7 bases at V and 2 bases at J; junction bases unmatched: 5. The length of the CDR3 is 14 residues. Germline CDR1 is MNHNY and CDR2 is SVGAGI (reference sequence). For the CDR3, the DNA is TGTGCCAGCACAGACAGGGAAACTGGAAACACCATATATTTT. The encoded protein is CASTDRETGNTIYF.

This clone appeared a single time. The rearrangement joins TRBV6-1 to TRBJ2-7; the D is unclear. Germline CDR1 and CDR2: MNHNS and SASEGT. The CDR3 covers 13 residues. The ends were cut back, 1 base at V and 3 bases at J, with 7 bases in the middle. The CDR3 region has the DNA TGTGCCAGCAGTGAAGGGGCAAGCTACGAGCAGTACTTC. Amino acids: CASSEGASYEQYF.

This chain links TRBV7-6 with TRBJ1-2, with TRBD1 matching 11 bases. V shed 5 bases and J 2 bases; nucleotides not matched to a gene: 4. The CDR3 runs 15 residues. Germline lookup yields CDR1 SGHVS and CDR2 FNYEAQ. Here the CDR3 reads CASSPGQGANYGYTF. The CDR3 DNA reads TGTGCCAGCAGCCCCGGACAGGGGGCCAACTATGGCTACACCTTC.

The chain is built from TRBV5-3 and TRBJ1-2; 8 nucleotides align to TRBD1. TRBV5-3 is an ORF, and what it does is uncertain. The CDR3 has 13 residues. The V gene end was trimmed by 3 bases and the J gene end by 7 bases; junction bases not matched to a gene: 5. For the CDR3, the DNA is TGTGCCAGAAGCTCAACAGGGGGGGTTGGCTACACCTTC. Translating gives CARSSTGGVGYTF.

The chain is built from TRBV2 and TRBJ1-1; no clear D gene. There are 14 residues in the CDR3. Trimming cost V 7 bases and J 7 bases, with 19 bases left between them. CDR1 and CDR2 (germline): SNHLY, FYNNEI. CDR3 in amino acids: CASTLDRVWGEAFF. CDR3 DNA: TGTGCCAGCACGTTGGACCGCGTTTGGGGTGAAGCTTTCTTT.